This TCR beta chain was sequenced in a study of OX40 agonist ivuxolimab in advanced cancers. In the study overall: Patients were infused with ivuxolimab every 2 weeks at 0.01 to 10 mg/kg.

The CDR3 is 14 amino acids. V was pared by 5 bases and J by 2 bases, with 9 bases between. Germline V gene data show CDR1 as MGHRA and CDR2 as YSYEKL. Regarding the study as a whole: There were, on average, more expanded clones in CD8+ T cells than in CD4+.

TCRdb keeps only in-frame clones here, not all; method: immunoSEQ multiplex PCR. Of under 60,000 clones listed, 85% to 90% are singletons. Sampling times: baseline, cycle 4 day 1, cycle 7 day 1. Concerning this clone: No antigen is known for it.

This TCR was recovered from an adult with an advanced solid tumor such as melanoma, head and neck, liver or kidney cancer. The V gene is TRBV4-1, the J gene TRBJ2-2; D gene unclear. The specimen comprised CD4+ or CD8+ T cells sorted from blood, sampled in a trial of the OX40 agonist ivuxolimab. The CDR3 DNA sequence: TGCGCCAGCAGCTTCGGACCCAACACCGGGGAGCTGTTTTTT. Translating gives CASSFGPNTGELFF.